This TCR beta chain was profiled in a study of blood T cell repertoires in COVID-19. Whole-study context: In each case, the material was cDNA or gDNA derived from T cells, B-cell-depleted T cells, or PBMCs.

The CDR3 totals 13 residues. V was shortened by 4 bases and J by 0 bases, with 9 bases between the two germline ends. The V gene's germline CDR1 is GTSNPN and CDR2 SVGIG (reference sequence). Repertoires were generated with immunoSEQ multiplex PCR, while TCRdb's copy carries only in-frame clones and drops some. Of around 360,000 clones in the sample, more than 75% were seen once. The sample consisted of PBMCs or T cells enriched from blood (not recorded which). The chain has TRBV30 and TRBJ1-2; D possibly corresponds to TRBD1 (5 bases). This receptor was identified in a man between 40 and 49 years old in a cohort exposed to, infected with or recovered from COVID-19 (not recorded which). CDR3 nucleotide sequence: TGTGCCTGGAATGAACAGGCTAACTATGGCTACACCTTC. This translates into CAWNEQANYGYTF.